The 17 T cell receptor beta chains in this list originate from one sample, sequenced in a study of blood T cell repertoires in COVID-19. The data were produced by immunoSEQ multiplex PCR, yet TCRdb's version contains in-frame clones alone and is incomplete. The repertoire consists of 100,000 to 150,000 clones, with approximately 81% occurring once and the leading ten covering approximately 5.9%. Sequenced sample: peripheral blood. The receptors shown here come from a man aged 80 or over with COVID-19, enrolled during active disease.

This chain connects TRBV5-4 to TRBJ2-2; 9 bases line up with TRBD2. The germline V gene encodes CDR1 SGHNT and CDR2 YYREEE (reference sequence). The V segment lost 0 bases and the J segment 0 bases; nucleotides outside the gene matches: 3. The CDR3 spans 17 residues. The CDR3 DNA follows: TGTGCCAGCAGCTTGGGAGGACTAGCGACGAACACCGGGGAGCTGTTTTTT. Translated, it gives CASSLGGLATNTGELFF.

This sequence joins TRBV14 and TRBJ2-3; TRBD2 is a possible D gene (6 bases). The germline V gene encodes CDR1 SGHDN and CDR2 FVKESK. Trimming pared 4 bases from V and 2 bases from J, leaving 13 bases between. The CDR3 length is 15 residues. The CDR3 spells CASSPISGNTDTQYF. For the CDR3, the DNA is TGTGCCAGCAGCCCGATTAGCGGTAACACAGATACGCAGTATTTT. The variable domain in full, with the rest retrieved from reference TRBV14 and TRBJ2-3, is EAGVTQFPSHSVIEKGQTVTLRCDPISGHDNLYWYRRVMGKEIKFLLHFVKESKQDESGMPNNRFLAERTGGTYSTLKVQPAELEDSGVYFCASSPISGNTDTQYFGPGTRLTVL.

This clone was counted a few times. V and J are TRBV3-1 (or the pseudogene TRBV3-2) and TRBJ1-3, with TRBD1 matching over 8 bases. V trimming: 1 base; J trimming: 4 bases; junction bases outside the gene matches: 3. The CDR3 has 15 residues. Germline loops: CDR1 LGHDT, CDR2 YNNKEL (reference sequence). The CDR3 DNA follows: TGTGCCAGCAGCCAAGGACAGGGGAGAGGAAACACCATATATTTT. It translates to CASSQGQGRGNTIYF.

This clone was recorded many times. The chain joins TRBV24-1 to TRBJ2-1, with 7 bases lining up with TRBD1. CDR1 is KGHDR, CDR2 SFDVKD, per germline. With 4 bases clipped from V and 3 bases from J, the junction kept 5 bases outside the gene matches. The CDR3 is made up of 15 amino acids. Here the CDR3 reads CATSEGGTFYNEQFF. The CDR3 bases are TGTGCCACCAGTGAAGGGGGCACGTTCTACAATGAGCAGTTCTTC.

This chain connects TRBV12-5 to TRBJ1-1; TRBD1 might be the D (5 bases). The germline V gene has CDR1 LGHNT and CDR2 FRNRAP. Trimming stripped 1 base from V and 0 bases from J, with 9 bases between. The CDR3 runs to 15 residues. The CDR3 sequence is CASGLGAGLNTEAFF. Here the CDR3 DNA reads TGTGCTAGTGGTTTGGGGGCAGGGTTGAACACTGAAGCTTTCTTT.

This chain connects TRBV20-1 to TRBJ2-7; 9 bases align to TRBD1. Germline values: CDR1 DFQATT, CDR2 SNEGSKA (reference sequence). The J segment lost 4 bases and the V segment lost 3 bases, leaving 4 bases of the junction unmatched. The CDR3 totals 13 residues. The CDR3 loop is CSASAGQGYEQYF. The CDR3 bases are TGCAGTGCTAGTGCGGGACAGGGTTACGAGCAGTACTTC.

This chain uses TRBV7-9 with TRBJ1-3; D is undetermined. This CDR3 spans 14 amino acids. With 3 bases removed from V and 2 bases from J, the gap between germline ends came to 8 bases. CDR1 is SEHNR and CDR2 is FQNEAQ in the germline V gene (reference sequence). CDR3 nucleotides: TGTGCCAGCAGCTTCGGGAGCCCTGGAAACACCATATATTTT. Protein sequence: CASSFGSPGNTIYF.

This chain connects TRBV5-4 to TRBJ1-4; D not certain. This CDR3 has 13 residues. Germline CDR1 and CDR2: SGHNT and YYREEE (reference sequence). V lost 3 bases and J lost 5, with 8 bases in between. CDR3 DNA: TGTGCCAGCAGCTCCCGCAGAAATGAAAAACTGTTTTTT. It is translated as CASSSRRNEKLFF.

This clone was detected a few times. The genes are TRBV10-3 and TRBJ2-3, with D maybe TRBD2 (6 bases). Between the trimmed V and J ends, which lost 2 bases and 3 bases, there was a span of 12 bases. This CDR3 has 15 residues. Germline CDR1 is ENHRY and CDR2 is SYGVKD. CDR3 residues: CAISEVGGRTDTQYF. CDR3 sequence (DNA): TGTGCCATCAGTGAGGTGGGTGGGAGGACAGATACGCAGTATTTT.

J is TRBJ2-7 and V is TRBV6-5; D is perhaps TRBD1 (7 bases). The CDR3 extends over 14 amino acids. V lost 0 bases and J 6 bases, leaving 12 bases between the germline ends. From germline, CDR1 is MNHEY and CDR2 SVGAGI. The chain's CDR3 is CASSYSRGVVEQYF. For the CDR3, the DNA is TGTGCCAGCAGTTACTCCAGGGGGGTTGTCGAGCAGTACTTC.

The chain has TRBV20-1 and TRBJ1-2; 7 nucleotides agree with TRBD1. CDR3 size: 14 residues. The germline CDR1 and CDR2 sequences are DFQATT and SNEGSKA (reference sequence). J lost 2 bases, V lost 3 bases, and 6 bases had no gene match. CDR3 sequence: CSASPQTGNYGYTF. The CDR3 DNA reads as TGCAGTGCTAGTCCCCAGACAGGGAACTATGGCTACACCTTC.

V usage is TRBV6-1 and J usage is TRBJ1-6; D is ambiguous. V shed 3 bases and J shed 8 bases, with 11 bases lying between them. CDR1 MNHNS and CDR2 SASEGT come from the germline V gene. CDR3 length: 14 amino acids. The CDR3 spells CASSDRIWDSPLHF. The CDR3 region has the DNA TGTGCCAGCAGTGACAGGATATGGGATTCACCCCTCCACTTT.

This CDR3 reads CASSLDFRVTGELFF. CDR3 nucleotide sequence: TGCGCCAGCAGCTTGGATTTTCGGGTTACCGGGGAGCTGTTTTTT. The J gene is TRBJ2-2, the V gene TRBV5-1; D remains ambiguous. Deletions cut 0 bases from V and 5 bases from J, with 11 bases between. This CDR3 comprises 15 residues. Looked up from germline, CDR1 is SGHRS and CDR2 is YFSETQ. The full variable domain, with the rest looked up from reference TRBV5-1 and TRBJ2-2, is KAGVTQTPRYLIKTRGQQVTLSCSPISGHRSVSWYQQTPGQGLQFLFEYFSETQRNKGNFPGRFSGRQFSNSRSEMNVSTLELGDSALYLCASSLDFRVTGELFFGEGSRLTVL.

The V and J genes are TRBV2 and TRBJ1-4, with TRBD1 as a possible D gene (6 bases). V lost 3 bases to trimming and J lost 0 bases, with 20 bases between them. The CDR3 covers 19 residues. Germline V gives CDR1 SNHLY, CDR2 FYNNEI. The CDR3 DNA reads TGTGCCAGCAGTGACGGTCCGACAGGCCCTCCTGCAACTAATGAAAAACTGTTTTTT. This gives the protein CASSDGPTGPPATNEKLFF.

Notes on this clone: In the same sample, other DNA sequences code for this CDR3. This chain links TRBV2 with TRBJ1-1; D possibly corresponds to TRBD1 (5 bases). V lost 6 bases and J 1 base, leaving 9 bases between the germline ends. The length of the CDR3 is 13 residues. Germline-derived CDR1 and CDR2 are SNHLY and FYNNEI. The CDR3 protein is CASSRGENTEAFF. The CDR3 DNA follows: TGTGCCAGCAGCCGGGGGGAGAACACTGAAGCTTTCTTT.

The chain uses TRBV6-5 and TRBJ2-7, with D maybe TRBD2 (6 bases). Trimming removed 6 bases at V and 3 bases at J, with 18 bases between. Looked up from germline, CDR1 is MNHEY and CDR2 is SVGAGI. The CDR3 covers 15 residues. This CDR3 reads CASSPLQGGYYEQYF. CDR3 in DNA: TGTGCCAGCAGCCCCCTTCAGGGAGGATACTACGAGCAGTACTTC.

This clone was observed a handful of times. J is TRBJ2-1 and V is TRBV9; D is perhaps TRBD1 (6 bases). This CDR3 contains 13 residues. Looked up from germline, CDR1 is SGDLS and CDR2 is YYNGEE. The V end was cut by 0 bases, the J end by 11 bases, with 12 bases between. In DNA form, the CDR3 reads TGTGCCAGCAGCGTAGAGTTCAGGGGCCAGCAGTTCTTC. Protein: CASSVEFRGQQFF.